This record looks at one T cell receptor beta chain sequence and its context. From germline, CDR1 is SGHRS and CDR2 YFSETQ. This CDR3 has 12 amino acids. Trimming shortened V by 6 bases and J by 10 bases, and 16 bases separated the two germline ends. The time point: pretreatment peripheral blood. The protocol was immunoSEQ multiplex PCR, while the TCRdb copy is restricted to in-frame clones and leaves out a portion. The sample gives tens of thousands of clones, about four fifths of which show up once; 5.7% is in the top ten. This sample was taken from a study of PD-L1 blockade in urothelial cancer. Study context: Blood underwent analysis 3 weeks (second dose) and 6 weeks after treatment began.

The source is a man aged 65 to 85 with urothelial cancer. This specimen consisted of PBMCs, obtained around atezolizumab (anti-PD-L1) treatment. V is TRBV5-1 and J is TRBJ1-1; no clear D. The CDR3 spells CASTDGVGVAFF. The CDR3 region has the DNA TGCGCCAGCACCGACGGGGTGGGAGTAGCTTTCTTT. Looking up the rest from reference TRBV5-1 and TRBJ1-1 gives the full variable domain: KAGVTQTPRYLIKTRGQQVTLSCSPISGHRSVSWYQQTPGQGLQFLFEYFSETQRNKGNFPGRFSGRQFSNSRSEMNVSTLELGDSALYLCASTDGVGVAFFGQGTRLTVV.